The 22 T cell receptor beta chains given below trace back to one sample, sequenced in a study of T-cell memory formation after mild COVID-19. Each CDR3 protein is one row after TCRdb ran MiXCR on the 5' RACE reads. The data contain more than 400,000 distinct CDR3 sequences, about 20% of them singletons. Input material: PBMCs or a T cell subset sorted from them (not recorded which). Source of these receptors: an adult woman who had mild COVID-19 (a few samples of this study predate the infection). Cell type and time point are not known.

In its sample, this clonotype was seen a few times. The chain links TRBV5-1 to TRBJ2-7, with 10 bases fitting TRBD2. CDR3 length: 19 residues. Germline V gene data show CDR1 as SGHRS and CDR2 as YFSETQ. J lost 0 bases, V lost 4 bases, and 16 bases had no gene match. CDR3 sequence: CASSRGVLAGIPASYEQYF. The DNA of the CDR3 is TGCGCCAGCAGCCGAGGCGTACTAGCGGGAATCCCAGCCTCCTACGAGCAGTACTTC.

The chain has TRBV20-1 and TRBJ2-1; D is perhaps TRBD1 or TRBD2 (5 bases each). Looked up from germline, CDR1 is DFQATT and CDR2 is SNEGSKA (reference sequence). The CDR3 totals 17 residues. The V end was cut by 0 bases, the J end by 2 bases, with 17 bases between. The CDR3, as DNA: TGCAGTGCTAGAGATCAGGCTAATGGGGGTCCCTACAATGAGCAGTTCTTC. Its translation is CSARDQANGGPYNEQFF.

The rearrangement joins TRBV4-1 to TRBJ1-5, with TRBD1 matching 9 bases. From germline, CDR1 is MGHRA and CDR2 YSYEKL. The CDR3 spans 18 residues. With 4 bases clipped from V and 2 bases from J, the junction kept 12 bases outside the gene matches. The CDR3 nucleotides are TGCGCCAGCAGCCCCCATTTTTCGACAGGGGGAGGCAATCAGCCCCAGCATTTT. Translated, it gives CASSPHFSTGGGNQPQHF.

V and J are TRBV18 and TRBJ1-1, with TRBD1 as a possible D gene (6 bases). Germline lookup yields CDR1 KGHSH and CDR2 LQKENI. This CDR3 comprises 15 residues. V gave up 1 base and J gave up 3 bases, with 12 bases separating them. CDR3 sequence: CASSPRGARDTEAFF. CDR3 DNA: TGTGCCAGCTCACCACGGGGGGCGCGTGACACTGAAGCTTTCTTT.

The table lists this clonotype with a few counts. The rearrangement uses TRBV12-3 or TRBV12-4 and TRBJ1-2; TRBD1 matches 7 bases. Unmatched junction bases numbered 8, after V lost 5 bases and J lost 8 bases. This CDR3 has 13 residues. The CDR3 region is CASSDRVGGGYTF. The CDR3 DNA is TGTGCCAGCAGTGACAGGGTGGGCGGGGGCTACACCTTC.

The chain is built from TRBV11-2 and TRBJ1-2; unclear D gene. CDR1 and CDR2 (germline): SGHAT, FQNNGV. Trimming shortened V by 5 bases and J by 4 bases, and 8 bases separated the two germline ends. CDR3 length: 12 amino acids. Here the CDR3 reads CASSPPAYGYTF. CDR3 DNA sequence: TGTGCCAGCAGCCCGCCAGCCTATGGCTACACCTTC.

This clonotype was seen a few times. The V and J genes are TRBV12-3 or TRBV12-4 and TRBJ1-5, with D possibly matching TRBD1 (5 bases). Trimming shortened V by 1 base and J by 4 bases, and 8 bases separated the two germline ends. This CDR3 is built from 14 residues. For the CDR3, the DNA is TGTGCCAGCAGTTTAGACCAGGGAAATCAGCCCCAGCATTTT. It is translated as CASSLDQGNQPQHF.

This chain links TRBV20-1 with TRBJ2-7; no clear D. Per the germline V gene, CDR1 is DFQATT and CDR2 is SNEGSKA (reference sequence). The V and J ends lost 0 bases and 4 bases respectively, with 16 bases between them. CDR3 size: 15 residues. For the CDR3, the DNA is TGCAGTGCTAGAGATGCCCCTCGTGGTGGATACGAGCAGTACTTC. This translates into CSARDAPRGGYEQYF.

This rearrangement joins TRBV6-1 to TRBJ1-5, with D uncertain. This CDR3 is 14 amino acids long. V shed 1 base and J shed 0 bases, with 4 bases lying between them. Germline lookup yields CDR1 MNHNS and CDR2 SASEGT. The CDR3: CASSEEVSNQPQHF. CDR3 bases: TGTGCCAGCAGTGAAGAAGTTAGCAATCAGCCCCAGCATTTT.

This clonotype turned up a few times. The chain carries TRBV7-8 and TRBJ2-1; 7 nucleotides align to TRBD2. V shed 4 bases and J 6 bases; nucleotides not matched to a gene: 15. Germline assignment: CDR1 SGHVS and CDR2 FQNEAQ. The CDR3 length is 17 residues. In DNA form, the CDR3 reads TGTGCCAGCAGCTCGCCGGGGGGTGGGCGGACCCCCAATGAGCAGTTCTTC. It specifies CASSSPGGGRTPNEQFF.

This clonotype was recorded at least ten times. The chain combines TRBV4-1 with TRBJ1-1; 8 bases line up with TRBD1. CDR3 length: 15 amino acids. The V gene's germline CDR1 is MGHRA and CDR2 YSYEKL. The junction had 2 bases not matched to a gene; V was cut back by 1 base and J by 1 base. CDR3 DNA: TGCGCCAGCAGCCAAGCCGGGACAGGGAACACTGAAGCTTTCTTT. It is translated as CASSQAGTGNTEAFF.

V and J are TRBV12-3 or TRBV12-4 and TRBJ2-3; 8 nucleotides agree with TRBD1. J was trimmed by 4 bases and V by 6 bases; bases with no gene match: 12. The CDR3 extends over 16 amino acids. CDR3 coding DNA: TGTGCCAGCAGCTCGCAGAGGACAGGGCGGGCAGATACGCAGTATTTT. This translates into CASSSQRTGRADTQYF.

This chain connects TRBV2 to TRBJ2-7, with TRBD2 matching 13 bases. This CDR3 has 17 amino acids. Germline loops: CDR1 SNHLY, CDR2 FYNNEI. With 6 bases clipped from V and 0 bases from J, the junction kept 8 bases outside the gene matches. CDR3 residues: CASSGGLAGDLSYEQYF. DNA of the CDR3: TGTGCCAGCAGCGGTGGACTAGCGGGGGATCTCTCCTACGAGCAGTACTTC.

This clonotype was seen a handful of times. The chain has TRBV29-1 and TRBJ2-1, with 7 nucleotides matching TRBD2. This CDR3 has 18 amino acids. V dropped 7 bases and J dropped 0; count of bases not matched to a gene: 18. Germline loops: CDR1 SQVTM, CDR2 ANQGSEA. The CDR3 spells CSATGAGDWKSSYNEQFF. Written as DNA, the CDR3 is TGCAGCGCCACTGGGGCGGGAGACTGGAAGAGCTCCTACAATGAGCAGTTCTTC.

V usage is TRBV9 and J usage is TRBJ2-7; D is possibly TRBD1 (6 bases). The CDR3 is 14 amino acids. CDR1 SGDLS and CDR2 YYNGEE come from the germline V gene. The ends were cut back, 4 bases at V and 9 bases at J, with 20 bases in the middle. CDR3 nucleotide sequence: TGTGCCAGCAGCCCAGGGACACGCCACGACGGGCAGTACTTC. Its protein product is CASSPGTRHDGQYF.

This chain links TRBV12-3 or TRBV12-4 with TRBJ1-5; D ambiguous. V was trimmed by 4 bases and J by 5 bases, leaving 15 bases between them. This CDR3 comprises 15 residues. The CDR3 reads CASSSRPRRDQPQHF. The DNA of the CDR3 is TGTGCCAGCAGTTCTAGACCCCGGCGGGATCAGCCCCAGCATTTT.

This clonotype was seen a handful of times. The CDR3 region is CASSLGGGTGGGYTF. CDR3 DNA: TGTGCCAGCAGCTTAGGAGGCGGGACAGGGGGTGGCTACACCTTC. This rearrangement joins TRBV7-2 to TRBJ1-2, with TRBD1 matching over 11 bases. The trim removed 1 base at V and 7 bases at J, leaving 5 bases unmatched. Germline-derived CDR1 and CDR2 are SGHTA and FQGNSA. The CDR3 length is 15 residues.

The rearrangement uses TRBV4-3 and TRBJ1-2; tentative D call: TRBD1 (6 bases). The V gene lost 4 bases and the J gene lost 6 bases, with 15 bases spanning the gap. Germline V gives CDR1 LGHNA, CDR2 YSLEER. CDR3 length equals 14 residues. For the CDR3, the DNA is TGCGCCAGCAGCCGAGCTACCTACAGGGATGGCTACACCTTC. This encodes CASSRATYRDGYTF.

This clonotype showed up just a few times. The V and J genes are TRBV5-1 and TRBJ1-1; D gene uncertain. V lost 5 bases to trimming and J lost 7 bases, with 21 bases between them. CDR1 is SGHRS, CDR2 YFSETQ, per germline. There are 15 residues in the CDR3. CDR3: CASSPMISSALEAFF. The CDR3 DNA is TGCGCCAGCAGTCCCATGATAAGCTCTGCCCTTGAAGCTTTCTTT.

This clonotype was recorded at least ten times. This CDR3 is CAISESSNGGYYGYTF. The CDR3 DNA reads TGTGCCATCAGTGAGTCAAGTAACGGAGGATACTATGGCTACACCTTC. The V gene is TRBV10-3, the J gene TRBJ1-2; unclear D gene. The CDR3 spans 16 residues. V lost 0 bases and J 3 bases, leaving 14 bases between the germline ends. Germline values: CDR1 ENHRY, CDR2 SYGVKD.

This clonotype came up many times. The V call is TRBV20-1, the J call TRBJ2-7; TRBD1 matches 7 bases. Trimming took 0 bases from V and 3 from J; bases not matched to a gene: 8. From germline, CDR1 is DFQATT and CDR2 SNEGSKA (reference sequence). The CDR3 spans 15 residues. This CDR3 reads CSARDQETGFYEQYF. In nucleotides, the CDR3 is TGCAGTGCTAGAGATCAAGAGACAGGGTTCTACGAGCAGTACTTC.

This clonotype turned up a few times. The chain links TRBV4-2 to TRBJ2-2; unclear D gene. Germline lookup yields CDR1 LGHNA and CDR2 YNFKEQ. This CDR3 spans 16 amino acids. V was clipped by 4 bases and J by 1 base, with 13 bases between them. The chain's CDR3 is CASSPDHARNTGELFF. The CDR3 DNA reads as TGTGCCAGCAGCCCAGATCACGCCAGGAACACCGGGGAGCTGTTTTTT.